The 29 T cell receptor beta chains below were found in one sample sequenced in a study of OX40 agonist ivuxolimab in advanced cancers. Libraries were prepared through the immunoSEQ multiplex PCR assay. Entries here come from immuneACCESS through TCRdb and include only in-frame sequences with V and J called. Some clones fail to appear in such tables; in the studies checked, an unresolved V gene covers under half of the shortfall, and the cause of the remainder is unknown. Present in this sample are some 45,000 clones, 86% of which were seen just once. The biggest ten clones account for about 13% of the sample. The sequencing here drew on CD4+ or CD8+ T cells sorted from blood, taken in a trial of the OX40 agonist ivuxolimab. Receptors originate from an adult with an advanced solid tumor such as melanoma, head and neck, liver or kidney cancer.

V and J are TRBV4-1 and TRBJ2-7; D is undetermined. Germline V gene data show CDR1 as MGHRA and CDR2 as YSYEKL. This CDR3 comprises 12 residues. Trimming left V 0 bases short and J 5 bases short, with 5 bases between. DNA for the CDR3: TGCGCCAGCAGCCAAGATTTGGACGAGCAGTACTTC. Amino acid sequence: CASSQDLDEQYF.

Only one count was recorded for this clone. The chain combines TRBV10-2 with TRBJ2-7; D is possibly TRBD1 or TRBD2 (5 bases each). Trimming took off 7 bases at V and 4 bases at J, with 17 bases between the two ends. This CDR3 contains 14 residues. The germline CDR1 and CDR2 sequences are WSHSY and SAAADI. This CDR3 reads CASTEGVGEYEQYF. CDR3 in DNA: TGCGCCAGCACCGAAGGAGTGGGGGAGTACGAGCAGTACTTC.

The chain is built from TRBV27 and TRBJ1-2, with 8 bases aligning to TRBD1. Germline lookup yields CDR1 MNHEY and CDR2 SMNVEV (reference sequence). Unmatched junction bases numbered 7, after V lost 3 bases and J lost 4 bases. This CDR3 comprises 15 residues. For the CDR3, the DNA is TGTGCCAGCAGTTTTGACAGGGGATTTTTCTATGGCTACACCTTC. It is translated as CASSFDRGFFYGYTF.

The J gene is TRBJ2-3, the V gene TRBV27, with D possibly matching TRBD2 (6 bases). Germline V gene data show CDR1 as MNHEY and CDR2 as SMNVEV (reference sequence). Trimming removed 3 bases at V and 2 bases at J, with 12 bases between. There are 15 residues in the CDR3. The CDR3 sequence is CASSFRWGLTDTQYF. CDR3 in DNA: TGTGCCAGCAGTTTTCGGTGGGGACTCACAGATACGCAGTATTTT.

CDR3 sequence reads: CASSQGPTYEQYF. As DNA, the CDR3 is TGCGCCAGCAGCCAAGGTCCCACCTACGAGCAGTACTTC. The chain carries TRBV4-3 and TRBJ2-7; D not resolved. In germline, CDR1 is LGHNA, CDR2 YSLEER. V lost 1 base and J 2 bases, leaving 6 bases between the germline ends. The CDR3 sequence is 13 residues long.

This chain joins TRBV28 and TRBJ1-1; D ambiguous. CDR1 and CDR2 (germline): MDHEN, SYDVKM. The CDR3 sequence is 14 residues long. V was cut by 5 bases and J by 0 bases, with 10 bases left in between. The CDR3 loop is CASSTAEMNTEAFF. CDR3 nucleotide sequence: TGTGCCAGCAGTACAGCCGAGATGAACACTGAAGCTTTCTTT.

The J gene is TRBJ2-3, the V gene TRBV4-1; 7 bases agree with TRBD2. Germline V CDR1 and CDR2: MGHRA, YSYEKL. This CDR3 contains 14 residues. Losses at the gene ends were 4 bases for V and 2 bases for J; bases not matched to a gene: 3. The CDR3 bases are TGCGCCAGCAGCCTTGGGACTACCACAGATACGCAGTATTTT. The encoded protein is CASSLGTTTDTQYF.

In regard to this clone: The same CDR3 arises from other DNA sequences in this sample as well. CDR3 DNA: TGTGCCAGCAGCTTGGAATCCCCAGATACGCAGTATTTT. This codes for CASSLESPDTQYF. The chain has TRBV7-8 and TRBJ2-3, with D unclear. Germline CDR1 SGHVS, CDR2 FQNEAQ. The CDR3 spans 13 residues. Between the trimmed V and J ends, which lost 3 bases and 4 bases, there was a span of 8 bases.

This chain connects TRBV28 to TRBJ1-6; D possibly corresponds to TRBD1 (6 bases). This CDR3 is 18 amino acids long. Trimming stripped 3 bases from V and 7 bases from J, with 22 bases between. CDR1 and CDR2 from the germline V gene are MDHEN and SYDVKM. The CDR3 loop is CASSLRRAGASINSPLHF. The CDR3 DNA reads as TGTGCCAGCAGTTTGAGGCGGGCAGGGGCCTCCATCAATTCACCCCTCCACTTT.

V and J are TRBV7-9 and TRBJ2-1, with D tentatively TRBD1 or TRBD2 (5 bases each). Per germline, CDR1 SEHNR and CDR2 FQNEAQ (reference sequence). CDR3 length: 16 amino acids. V lost 5 bases, J lost 0 bases, and 14 bases lay in between. The CDR3 spells CASSGTSGGSYNEQFF. The DNA for the CDR3 is TGTGCCAGCAGCGGAACTAGTGGGGGCTCCTACAATGAGCAGTTCTTC.

The CDR3 reads CASSYSRVRGGNEQFF. The CDR3 coding sequence is TGTGCCAGCAGTTACTCGAGGGTGAGGGGTGGCAATGAGCAGTTCTTC. J is TRBJ2-1 and V is TRBV6-5; D may be TRBD1 or TRBD2 (5 bases each). The germline V gene has CDR1 MNHEY and CDR2 SVGAGI. The CDR3 totals 16 residues. Trimming left V 0 bases short and J 6 bases short, with 15 bases between.

This chain joins TRBV10-3 and TRBJ2-7; no reliable D call. The CDR3 sequence is 13 residues long. V lost 3 bases and J lost 6, with 12 bases in between. The V gene's germline CDR1 is ENHRY and CDR2 SYGVKD. CDR3: CAISDLNSGEQYF. CDR3 bases: TGTGCCATCAGTGACCTAAATTCGGGCGAGCAGTACTTC.

V usage is TRBV27 and J usage is TRBJ2-1; D assignment may be TRBD1 or TRBD2 (5 bases each). This CDR3 comprises 15 residues. The V gene lost 4 bases and the J gene lost 7 bases, with 17 bases spanning the gap. The germline V gene has CDR1 MNHEY and CDR2 SMNVEV (reference sequence). The CDR3 coding sequence is TGTGCCAGCAGTTGGATACGGGGACGGTTGAATGAGCAGTTCTTC. The encoded protein is CASSWIRGRLNEQFF.

As DNA, the CDR3 is TGTGCCAGCAACAGGGGGTATAACACCGGGGAGCTGTTTTTT. This codes for CASNRGYNTGELFF. The chain recombines TRBV18 with TRBJ2-2; 8 bases fit TRBD1. The V and J ends lost 8 bases and 2 bases, in that order; junction bases with no gene match: 4. Germline CDR1 KGHSH, CDR2 LQKENI. This CDR3 is 14 amino acids long.

The chain uses TRBV7-9 and TRBJ2-1; the D is unclear. In germline, CDR1 is SEHNR, CDR2 FQNEAQ (reference sequence). Trimming took off 3 bases at V and 5 bases at J, with 8 bases between the two ends. There are 13 residues in the CDR3. The CDR3 DNA sequence: TGTGCCAGCAGCTTCGGGTCTAACAATGAGCAGTTCTTC. Encoded protein: CASSFGSNNEQFF. The full variable domain, rest sourced from reference TRBV7-9 and TRBJ2-1, is DTGVSQNPRHKITKRGQNVTFRCDPISEHNRLYWYRQTLGQGPEFLTYFQNEAQLEKSRLLSDRFSAERPKGSFSTLEIQRTEQGDSAMYLCASSFGSNNEQFFGPGTRLTVL.

This chain uses TRBV4-1 with TRBJ2-5; D perhaps matches TRBD2 (6 bases). The germline CDR1 and CDR2 sequences are MGHRA and YSYEKL. V was clipped by 4 bases and J by 4 bases, with 7 bases between them. This CDR3 contains 12 residues. Here the CDR3 reads CASSPGGETQYF. CDR3 DNA sequence: TGCGCCAGCAGCCCCGGGGGAGAGACCCAGTACTTC.

The V and J genes are TRBV7-2 and TRBJ2-1, with TRBD2 matching over 8 bases. Trimming took 3 bases from V and 6 from J; bases not matched to a gene: 7. In germline, CDR1 is SGHTA, CDR2 FQGNSA. CDR3 length equals 15 residues. CDR3 bases: TGTGCCAGCAGCTTGGCCGCGGGGGGTCTCAATGAGCAGTTCTTC. Translation: CASSLAAGGLNEQFF.

V and J are TRBV5-6 and TRBJ2-7, with 10 positions matching TRBD1. The CDR3 consists of 16 residues. Germline CDR1 SGHDT, CDR2 YYEEEE. After removal of 0 bases from V and 5 bases from J, the junction contained 8 bases not matched to a gene. DNA for the CDR3: TGTGCCAGCAGCTTGGCCCCCGGGACAGGGGTCAACGAGCAGTACTTC. It codes for CASSLAPGTGVNEQYF.

Only a few counts were recorded for this clone. The V call is TRBV13, the J call TRBJ1-2, with 9 bases aligning to TRBD1. The CDR3 runs 15 residues. V lost 4 bases to trimming and J lost 4 bases; unmatched junction nucleotides: 7. Germline V gives CDR1 PRHDT, CDR2 FYEKMQ (reference sequence). DNA of the CDR3: TGTGCCAGCAGCTGGGGACAGGGCTCAGTCTATGGCTACACCTTC. Its translation: CASSWGQGSVYGYTF.

The rearrangement links TRBV4-1 to TRBJ1-1, with D possibly TRBD1 on 6 matching bases. Looked up from germline, CDR1 is MGHRA and CDR2 is YSYEKL. Trimming took 1 base from V and 3 from J, leaving 15 bases between them. The CDR3 has 16 residues. The CDR3 region is CASSQAATGMDTEAFF. CDR3 nucleotides: TGCGCCAGCAGCCAAGCGGCAACAGGGATGGACACTGAAGCTTTCTTT.

The chain links TRBV6-4 to TRBJ2-2, with 10 nucleotides matching TRBD1. Unmatched junction bases numbered 11, after V lost 6 bases and J lost 4 bases. Germline loops: CDR1 MRHNA, CDR2 SNTAGT. The CDR3 loop spans 17 amino acids. CDR3: CASSPQDRGLGTGELFF. For the CDR3, the DNA is TGTGCCAGCAGCCCTCAAGACAGGGGGCTGGGCACCGGGGAGCTGTTTTTT.

V is TRBV29-1 and J is TRBJ2-1, with 8 bases matching TRBD2. The CDR3 is 14 amino acids. V was pared by 6 bases and J by 4 bases, with 8 bases of the junction left unmatched. Germline V gene sequence: CDR1 SQVTM, CDR2 ANQGSEA. CDR3 bases: TGCAGCGTCGGGGGAGAGCGGGGGTACAATGAGCAGTTCTTC. It encodes CSVGGERGYNEQFF.

This clone was counted a single time. This chain connects TRBV2 to TRBJ2-7, with D uncertain. The germline V gene encodes CDR1 SNHLY and CDR2 FYNNEI. Trimming removed 3 bases at V and 9 bases at J, with 15 bases between. The CDR3 has 13 amino acids. The CDR3 here is CASSDRGQAGQYF. CDR3 DNA sequence: TGTGCCAGCAGTGATCGTGGCCAGGCTGGGCAGTACTTC.

This chain uses TRBV10-1 with TRBJ2-7; the match to TRBD1 covers 7 bases. Looked up from germline, CDR1 is WNHNN and CDR2 is SYGVQD (reference sequence). The CDR3 covers 13 residues. V dropped 3 bases and J dropped 4; count of bases not matched to a gene: 3. The CDR3 region has the DNA TGCGCCAGCAGTGAAGGGACAGCGTACGAGCAGTACTTC. The encoded protein is CASSEGTAYEQYF.

By sample share, this clone is medium-sized. This sequence joins TRBV15 and TRBJ2-7; 7 bases fit TRBD1. This CDR3 has 12 residues. Losses at the gene ends were 8 bases for V and 3 bases for J; bases not matched to a gene: 4. CDR1 LNHNV and CDR2 YYDKDF come from the germline V gene (reference sequence). Written as DNA, the CDR3 is TGTGCCACCCGGGACAGCCTCTACGAGCAGTACTTC. This sequence encodes CATRDSLYEQYF. Supplemented by reference TRBV15 and TRBJ2-7, the full variable domain reads DAMVIQNPRYQVTQFGKPVTLSCSQTLNHNVMYWYQQKSSQAPKLLFHYYDKDFNNEADTPDNFQSRRPNTSFCFLDIRSPGLGDTAMYLCATRDSLYEQYFGPGTRLTVT.

The chain carries TRBV5-6 and TRBJ1-1; 7 nucleotides align to TRBD1. The trim removed 2 bases at V and 4 bases at J, leaving 8 bases unmatched. This CDR3 comprises 15 residues. CDR1 is SGHDT and CDR2 is YYEEEE in the germline V gene. CDR3 in amino acids: CASSFDRAVGTEAFF. CDR3 nucleotides: TGTGCCAGCAGCTTTGACAGGGCCGTTGGCACTGAAGCTTTCTTT.

V usage is TRBV6-1 and J usage is TRBJ2-7, with no clear D. The CDR3 has 17 residues. CDR1 is MNHNS, CDR2 SASEGT, per germline. The V end was cut by 4 bases, the J end by 3 bases, with 22 bases between. The CDR3 here is CASSAVDLSYLHYEQYF. The CDR3 DNA reads TGTGCCAGCAGTGCCGTAGATCTGTCCTACCTCCACTACGAGCAGTACTTC.

V usage is TRBV6-1 and J usage is TRBJ2-7, with no clear D. This CDR3 is 11 amino acids long. Germline CDR1 MNHNS, CDR2 SASEGT. The V and J ends lost 10 bases and 0 bases respectively, with 7 bases between them. The CDR3 DNA is TGTGCCATCAGAAGCTCCTACGAGCAGTACTTC. Protein sequence: CAIRSSYEQYF.

V gene TRBV6-5 combines with J gene TRBJ2-1; D possibly corresponds to TRBD2 (6 bases). CDR1 and CDR2 (germline): MNHEY, SVGAGI. Trimming stripped 2 bases from V and 1 base from J, with 9 bases between. This CDR3 spans 15 amino acids. The CDR3 nucleotides read TGTGCCAGCAGTTACGGGGGGAATTCCTACAATGAGCAGTTCTTC. Translated: CASSYGGNSYNEQFF.